This TCR beta chain was sequenced during a study of shared clonotypes between healthy human individuals (dated by TCRdb to 2018 to 2021). In the study overall: A few men and a couple of women, aged 18 to 49 years, made up the cohort. For each donor, CD4 naive and CD4 memory were each given three plates, CD8 naive was given two plates, and CD8 memory was given one plate. Blood TCR repertoires of roughly 5 healthy adults were deeply sequenced to estimate repertoire size and the extent of clonotype sharing between individuals. To increase sequencing depth and limit assay-specific biases, different laboratories used diverse techniques to prepare libraries and sequence TCR repertoires. Between about 0.8 and 8.9 billion PBMCs per donor were obtained by leukapheresis.

About this clone: The antigen it binds to is not known. There are no base qualities to consult, and no much larger clone falls within one base.

Healthy HIV-negative adults with no recently reported acute infections or vaccinations were included as donors. Only Caucasian adults living in Nashville, Tennessee, USA were represented among the donors. CD4+ T cells were enriched by magnetic negative selection; naive cells were then positively selected on CD45RA, and the negative fraction formed the memory subset. Blood was collected by leukapheresis, and PBMCs were isolated by Ficoll-Histopaque density gradient centrifugation and then cryopreserved in liquid nitrogen vapor phase. Analytical flow cytometry was used to check the purity and quantity of each magnetically sorted T cell population. Genomic DNA was isolated from each sorted fraction and quantified by UV absorbance on a Nanodrop 2000c. V is reduced by 3 bases and J by 8 bases, leaving a spacing of 22 bases between them. The CDR3, from cysteine to phenylalanine, totals 16 residues. Solely the CDR3 DNA is kept, with 48 bases framed from the first base. Per the germline V gene, SGHTA is the CDR1 and FQGNSA is the CDR2.

Points the paper makes about the study in general: Sampling was restricted to blood, and TCR repertoires in tissues likely differ from the TCR repertoires found in blood. Estimated clonotype richness was generally larger for naive than for memory subsets. Rarefaction of sorted-subset datasets indicated incomplete sequencing despite the large sequencing depth. Approximately 5% of naive CD4, roughly 3.6% of naive CD8, 2.3% of memory CD4, and approximately 0.4% of memory CD8 clonotypes were shared across four donors. Compared with non-shared clonotypes, the clonotypes found in all four sorted-subset donors had higher generation probabilities. Pairwise subsampling led to the expectation that sequencing depth would affect the degree of clonotype sharing among donors. The small number of donors limited the genetic and exposure-history diversity represented.

TCR CDR3 regions were amplified from genomic DNA by multiplex PCR using the deep immunoSEQ assay. Extracted genomic DNA from each cell subset was distributed evenly across all wells of several immunoSEQ 96-well plates, and each plate was treated as a replicate. For sorted subsets, each replicate PCR was loaded with 200 ng genomic DNA, equivalent to 32,000 or so T cell genomes. Purified libraries were measured with a Qubit 3.0 fluorometer, size-checked on a Bioanalyzer 2100, and measured again with the KAPA Library Quantification kit. Every immunoSEQ 96-well plate was sequenced on a dedicated single-read 150-cycle Illumina NextSeq 550 flow cell. Per the original workflow: Because only junctional sequences without quality scores were contained in the immunoSEQ output, filtering matching that applied to full-length reads could not be performed. Sequences were annotated with PyIR, a Python wrapper for IgBLAST v1.9, and V/J genes and CDR3 were assigned using IMGT germline references. Any read was removed if the V/J assignment was weak (E-value above 1e-6), the CDR3 was missing, or the read contained stop codons, out-of-frame junctions, or ambiguous translated residues. A V3J clonotype was defined by an identical inferred V gene, J gene, and CDR3 amino acid sequence. Percentage overlap between repertoires was computed as shared unique clonotypes divided by the size of the smaller repertoire. Repertoire richness was assessed with RTK rarefaction, the Chao1 estimator, and Recon v2.1 estimates of unobserved clonotypes. For all TCRbeta clonotypes obtained by the gDNA method from four donors, generation probabilities were computed with OLGA. Entries here come from immuneACCESS through TCRdb and include only in-frame sequences with V and J called. Some clones fail to appear in such tables; in the studies checked, an unresolved V gene covers under half of the shortfall, and the cause of the remainder is unknown. The V and J calls and the clone size are those of that table, but D and trimming were determined from the DNA. Here the sample has roughly 700,000 clones; around two thirds occur a single time. The ten biggest clones cover over 1.5% of the sample.

The rearranged chain carries TRBV7-2 and TRBJ1-2; TRBD1 might be the D gene, on 5 matching bases. Sequenced material: memory CD4+ T cells sorted from blood. This specimen's cell subset or site label, interpreted: CD45RA-negative fraction. This receptor was obtained from a young woman in good health. CDR3 sequence: CASSFPGRAREGGYTF. At the DNA level, the sequence is TGTGCCAGCAGCTTCCCCGGCAGGGCGAGGGAGGGGGGCTACACCTTC.